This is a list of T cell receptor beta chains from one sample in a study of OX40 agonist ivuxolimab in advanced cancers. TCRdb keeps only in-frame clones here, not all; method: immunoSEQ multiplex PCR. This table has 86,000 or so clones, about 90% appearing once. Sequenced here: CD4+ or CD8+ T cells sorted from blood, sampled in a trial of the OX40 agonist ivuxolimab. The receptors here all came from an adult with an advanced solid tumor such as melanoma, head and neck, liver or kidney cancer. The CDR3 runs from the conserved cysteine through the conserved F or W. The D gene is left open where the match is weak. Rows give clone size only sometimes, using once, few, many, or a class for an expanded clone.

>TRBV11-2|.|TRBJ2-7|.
CASSLVRGRGQYF
TGTGCCAGCAGCTTAGTCCGTGGACGGGGGCAGTACTTC
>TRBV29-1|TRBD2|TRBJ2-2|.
CSVEGLAGANTGELFF
TGCAGCGTTGAAGGGCTAGCGGGAGCGAACACCGGGGAGCTGTTTTTT
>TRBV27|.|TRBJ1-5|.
CASSLLGGQPQHF
TGTGCCAGCAGTTTACTCGGGGGTCAGCCCCAGCATTTT
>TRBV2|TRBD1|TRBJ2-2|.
CASSGDRGATELFF
TGTGCCAGCAGCGGCGACAGGGGTGCCACGGAGCTGTTTTTT
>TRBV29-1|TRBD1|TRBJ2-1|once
CSVPRDRGYNEQFF
TGCAGCGTCCCCCGGGACAGGGGGTACAATGAGCAGTTCTTC
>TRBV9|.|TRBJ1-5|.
CASAEGPYSNQPQHF
TGTGCCAGCGCGGAGGGGCCCTATAGCAATCAGCCCCAGCATTTT
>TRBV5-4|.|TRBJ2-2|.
CASSLANTGELFF
TGTGCCAGCAGCCTAGCGAACACCGGGGAGCTGTTTTTT
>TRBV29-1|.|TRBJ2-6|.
CSVGVGPGANVLTF
TGCAGCGTAGGGGTAGGGCCTGGGGCCAACGTCCTGACTTTC
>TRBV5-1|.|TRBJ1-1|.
CASSFGRNTEAFF
TGCGCCAGCAGCTTTGGCAGGAACACTGAAGCTTTCTTT
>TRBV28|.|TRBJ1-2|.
CALGVAVKGRANYGYTF
TGTGCCCTGGGGGTCGCAGTAAAGGGGAGAGCTAACTATGGCTACACCTTC
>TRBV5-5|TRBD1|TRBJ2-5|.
CASSLARTGVYETQYF
TGTGCCAGCAGCTTGGCGCGGACAGGGGTCTATGAGACCCAGTACTTC
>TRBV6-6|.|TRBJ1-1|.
CASSLVMNTEAFF
TGTGCCAGCTCTCTGGTGATGAACACTGAAGCTTTCTTT
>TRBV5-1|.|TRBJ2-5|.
CASEGGGAWETQYF
TGCGCCAGCGAAGGAGGGGGGGCCTGGGAGACCCAGTACTTC
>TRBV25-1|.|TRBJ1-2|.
CASSEPLGTNYGYTF
TGTGCCAGCAGTGAGCCCCTGGGCACTAACTATGGCTACACCTTC
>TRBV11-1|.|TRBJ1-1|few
CASSLDRAEAFF
TGTGCCAGCAGCTTAGACAGAGCTGAAGCTTTCTTT
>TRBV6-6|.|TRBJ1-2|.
CASSYGGYGYTF
TGTGCCAGCAGTTACGGCGGGTATGGCTACACCTTC
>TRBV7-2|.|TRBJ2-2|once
CASSLQGPGAGELFF
TGTGCCAGCAGCCTACAGGGCCCCGGGGCCGGGGAGCTGTTTTTT
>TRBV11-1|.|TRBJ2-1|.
CASSMNRDGEQFF
TGTGCCAGCAGCATGAACAGGGATGGTGAGCAGTTCTTC
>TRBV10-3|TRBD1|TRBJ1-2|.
CAINPGQGIFYGYTF
TGTGCCATCAATCCGGGACAGGGGATTTTCTATGGCTACACCTTC
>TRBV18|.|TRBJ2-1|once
CASSPRLANEQFF
TGTGCCAGCTCACCACGGCTAGCGAATGAGCAGTTCTTC
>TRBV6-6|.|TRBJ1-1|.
CASREGGQNTEAFF
TGTGCCAGCAGGGAGGGGGGACAGAACACTGAAGCTTTCTTT
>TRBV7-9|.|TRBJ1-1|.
CASSWDNVGTEAFF
TGTGCCAGCAGCTGGGACAACGTGGGCACTGAAGCTTTCTTT
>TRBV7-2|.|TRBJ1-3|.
CASSSGRSSGNTIYF
TGTGCCAGCAGCAGCGGACGGAGCTCTGGAAACACCATATATTTT
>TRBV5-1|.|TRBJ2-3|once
CASSLVGQTLGDTQYF
TGCGCCAGCAGCTTGGTGGGACAAACTTTGGGGGATACGCAGTATTTT
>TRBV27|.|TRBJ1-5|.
CASSPTPGQPSNQPQHF
TGTGCCAGCAGTCCCACCCCCGGACAGCCTAGCAATCAGCCCCAGCATTTT
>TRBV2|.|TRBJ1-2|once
CASSEDFGQGGYTF
TGTGCCAGCAGTGAGGATTTTGGTCAGGGGGGCTACACCTTC
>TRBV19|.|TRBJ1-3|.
CASSIILGVGNTIYF
TGTGCCAGTAGTATAATTTTAGGGGTCGGAAACACCATATATTTT
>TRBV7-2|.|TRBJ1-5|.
CASSLLDHQPQHF
TGTGCCAGCAGCTTACTGGACCATCAGCCCCAGCATTTT
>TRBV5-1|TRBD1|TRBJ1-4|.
CASSFGQGVTNEKLFF
TGCGCCAGCAGCTTTGGACAGGGTGTAACTAATGAAAAACTGTTTTTT
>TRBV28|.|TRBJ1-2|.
CASRPENGYTF
TGTGCCAGCAGACCCGAGAATGGCTACACCTTC
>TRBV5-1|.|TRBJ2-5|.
CASSLARRETQYF
TGCGCCAGCAGCTTGGCGCGGAGGGAGACCCAGTACTTC
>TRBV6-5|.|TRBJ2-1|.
CASGHGTPTWFF
TGTGCCAGCGGACACGGGACTCCTACCTGGTTCTTC